The rows below give T cell receptor beta chains drawn from one sample of a study of early T cells in non-severe SARS-CoV-2 infection. TCRdb processed the 5' RACE reads anew with MiXCR; each CDR3 protein has one entry. The data contain 70,000 to 75,000 distinct CDR3 sequences, roughly an eighth of them singletons. Material for sequencing was whole blood. The source of these receptors is an adult who was a healthcare worker with PCR-confirmed SARS-CoV-2 infection or an uninfected control (not recorded which). CDR3s include the opening cysteine and the closing phenylalanine or tryptophan. Each record gives: J gene, D gene, clone size, V gene, CDR3 DNA, CDR3 protein. D genes are given only for firm matches. The size field is filled for only some rows; it gives once, few, many or a size class.

TRBJ1-3 . few TRBV6-6 TGTGCCAGCAGTTACGCAAGTCCTGGAAACACCATATATTTT CASSYASPGNTIYF
TRBJ2-1 TRBD2 few TRBV7-3 TGTGCCAGCGCGGGAGGGCCGGGGAATGAGCAGTTCTTC CASAGGPGNEQFF
TRBJ2-7 . many TRBV29-1 TGCAGCGTTGAAGGAGGAGAGGGCACTAGGGTATTC CSVEGGEGTRVF
TRBJ2-3 TRBD2 many TRBV4-2 TGTGCCAGCAGCCCCGGGCTAGCGGGCACAGATACGCAGTATTTT CASSPGLAGTDTQYF
TRBJ2-1 . . TRBV20-1 TGCAGTGCATTGAGCAGGACAAGCTCCTACAATGAGCAGTTCTTC CSALSRTSSYNEQFF
TRBJ2-1 . many TRBV28 TGTGCCAGCAGTCCGCCGGCGGGACTGTACAATGAGCAGTTCTTC CASSPPAGLYNEQFF
TRBJ2-7 . many TRBV11-2 TGTGCCAGCAGCCCTACCGGGAGACACGAGCAGTACTTC CASSPTGRHEQYF
TRBJ2-7 TRBD2 few TRBV29-1 TGCAGCGTTGGAGCGGGAGCGGTCGAGCAGTACTTC CSVGAGAVEQYF
TRBJ2-7 TRBD2 . TRBV5-4 TGTGCCAGCAGCTCCGGGACTAGCCTCTACGAGCAGTACTTC CASSSGTSLYEQYF
TRBJ1-2 . many TRBV4-1 TGCGCCAGCAGCCAAGTCCTCAGAGAGATCCCATCCGGCTACACCTTC CASSQVLREIPSGYTF
TRBJ2-7 . few TRBV11-2 TGTGCCAGCAGCCAGGGAACCACCCCCGCCGAGCAGTACTTC CASSQGTTPAEQYF
TRBJ2-7 . few TRBV18 TGTGCCAGCTCACGAAGCGAGAGGGGGTTAAGGTTCGAGCAGTACTTC CASSRSERGLRFEQYF
TRBJ2-2 TRBD2 . TRBV11-2 TGTGCCAGCAGCTTCCGGACTAGCGGCACCGGGGAGCTGTTTTTT CASSFRTSGTGELFF
TRBJ1-2 TRBD1 few TRBV29-1 TGCAGCGTTGTACAGGGGGAGCATGGCTACACCTTC CSVVQGEHGYTF
TRBJ1-1 TRBD1 . TRBV7-2 TGTGCCAGCAGCCACAGTAACAGGGGGGTCGCTGAAGCTTTCTTT CASSHSNRGVAEAFF
TRBJ2-6 . few TRBV9 TGTGCCAGCAGCGTAGAAGGGCCTGGGGCCAACGTCCTGACTTTC CASSVEGPGANVLTF
TRBJ2-3 . . TRBV20-1 TGCAGTGCTCGTCTGGGGGGAGCAGATACGCAGTATTTT CSARLGGADTQYF
TRBJ2-3 . . TRBV27 TGTGCCAGCAGACGTGCGGGGATAATCACAGATACGCAGTATTTT CASRRAGIITDTQYF
TRBJ2-2 . many TRBV24-1 TGTGCCACCACCACCCTAACCGGGGAGCTGTTTTTT CATTTLTGELFF
TRBJ2-5 TRBD2 . TRBV11-2 TGTGCCAGCAGCCGAGCGGGGCCCGGGGAGACCCAGTACTTC CASSRAGPGETQYF
TRBJ1-1 . many TRBV29-1 TGCAGCGCCGTAATTGGCACTGAAGCTTTCTTT CSAVIGTEAFF
TRBJ2-5 . many TRBV18 TGTGCCAGCTCACCCGGGGGCCTTCAAGAGACCCAGTACTTC CASSPGGLQETQYF
TRBJ2-7 TRBD2 few TRBV6-2/TRBV6-3 TGTGCCAGCAGACCCGGACTAGCGGGAGTTACGGGGTACGAGCAGTACTTC CASRPGLAGVTGYEQYF
TRBJ1-1 TRBD1 . TRBV24-1 TGTGCCACCAGTGATAACACAGGGGGCCCAACTGAAGCTTTCTTT CATSDNTGGPTEAFF
TRBJ2-7 . . TRBV20-1 TGCAGTGCTAGAAAGGACAGCTACGAGCAGTACTTC CSARKDSYEQYF
TRBJ1-1 . many TRBV18 TGTGCCAGCTCACCACAGGGGCTAAACACTGAAGCTTTCTTT CASSPQGLNTEAFF
TRBJ2-7 . . TRBV18 TGTGCCAGCTCACCAGTAGCGGGGACAGCCTCCTGGGAGCAGTACTTC CASSPVAGTASWEQYF